This TCR beta chain was recorded in a study of OX40 agonist ivuxolimab in advanced cancers. Some background on the complete study: Ivuxolimab was a fully human IgG2 agonistic monoclonal antibody targeting the costimulatory receptor OX40 (CD134). Intravenous ivuxolimab was administered to patients every 2 weeks at six dose levels: 0.01, 0.1, 0.3, 1.5, 3 and 10 mg/kg. Among the 52 dose-escalation patients, 19 had hepatocellular carcinoma, about 15 melanoma, 9 renal cell carcinoma and 9 head and neck cancer. In the dose-escalation cohort, approximately 82% of patients were male, and the mean age was roughly 60 years, with a range of about 20 to 90. Prior anti-PD-1, anti-PD-L1 or anti-CTLA-4 therapy was permitted, and checkpoint inhibitors had been received by more than 35% of dose-escalation patients. Partial responses occurred in three dose-escalation patients, of whom one had hepatocellular carcinoma and two had cutaneous melanoma. The purpose of peripheral TCRbeta sequencing was to test whether ivuxolimab changed TCR sequence diversity and led to clonal T-cell expansion. The paper covers the monotherapy dose-escalation part of the phase I ivuxolimab trial, which included N ≈ 54 patients. The research as a whole found: Low levels of normalized T-cell clonal expansion were also shown by some nonresponding patients. At doses of 0.1 to 3.0 mg/kg, clonal expansion of both CD4+ and CD8+ blood T cells was observed from baseline to week 6. On average, CD8+ T cells showed more expanded clones than CD4+ T cells after ivuxolimab. The antigen specificity of the clonally expanded peripheral T cells was not determined. In the 0.1-3.0 mg/kg groups, partial responders were among the patients with the lowest normalized peripheral clonal expansion, particularly in CD8+ T cells.

The trial excluded patients who had a history of autoimmune disease or who were on systemic immunosuppression. Peripheral blood for TCR sequencing was collected from all dose cohorts at baseline, on cycle 4 day 1, and on cycle 7 day 1. Samples were obtained from an open-label, multicenter, first-in-human phase I dose-escalation trial of ivuxolimab. Adults with locally advanced or metastatic melanoma, renal cell, hepatocellular, or head and neck squamous cell carcinoma were enrolled in the trial. CD4+ and CD8+ T cells were sorted separately from peripheral blood before TCR sequencing. On this clone itself: Its antigen specificity is not known. One base away there is no much larger clone; base qualities are not given.

The V and J ends are trimmed by 2 bases and 0 bases, leaving 8 bases between them. Including cysteine and phenylalanine, the CDR3 has 15 amino acids. Here the CDR3 DNA is all that survives: 45 bases in frame from base 1. CDR1 LNHDA and CDR2 SQIVND were looked up in the germline V gene (reference sequence). Genomic DNA was extracted from sorted cells for sequencing of the TCRbeta CDR3 region. The immunoSEQ Assay was used to sequence the TCRbeta CDR3 regions. This is the immuneACCESS table as TCRdb keeps it, with only in-frame sequences that have V and J called. A part of the clones is gone; compared with another copy, unresolved V genes explain less than half, and the rest is unexplained. This sample is represented by roughly 90,000 clones; under 95% of them were singletons. The ten largest clones take up about 0.35% of the sample.

The source of this sequence is an adult with an advanced solid tumor such as melanoma, head and neck, liver or kidney cancer. The V and J segments used are TRBV19 and TRBJ1-5; the D gene remains uncertain. Here the sequenced sample was CD4+ or CD8+ T cells sorted from blood, taken in a trial of the OX40 agonist ivuxolimab. The CDR3 here reads CASSILQYSNQPQHF. The nucleotide sequence reads TGTGCCAGTAGTATATTACAGTATAGCAATCAGCCCCAGCATTTT.